The clone carrying this T cell receptor (beta chain) was observed a few times. Its antigen is undetermined. The data were obtained in a study of T cell repertoires in cytomegalovirus infection. Study summary: A matching HLA type, together with CMV infection, was signaled by public TCR beta signatures.

TCRdb recomputed calls from the reads with MiXCR, one row per CDR3 protein. This table holds 510,000 or so distinct CDR3 sequences, approximately 25% found once. The CDR3 consists of 14 residues. The ends were cut back, 6 bases at V and 4 bases at J, with 10 bases in the middle. Study observations and caveats: CMV-specific HLA-C-restricted TCR beta clonotypes dominated the ex vivo response. Pooled public TCR beta family frequency picked out CMV carriers with the relevant HLA.

The chain joins TRBV12-3 or TRBV12-4 to TRBJ1-6; D unresolved. This sequence was found in a human donor in good health (CMV status not recorded). Some clones in this sample may be carry-over from other donors' samples. Sequenced sample: PBMCs. CDR3 coding DNA: TGTGCCAGCAGGCCTCGATCATATAATTCACCCCTCCACTTT. This translates into CASRPRSYNSPLHF.